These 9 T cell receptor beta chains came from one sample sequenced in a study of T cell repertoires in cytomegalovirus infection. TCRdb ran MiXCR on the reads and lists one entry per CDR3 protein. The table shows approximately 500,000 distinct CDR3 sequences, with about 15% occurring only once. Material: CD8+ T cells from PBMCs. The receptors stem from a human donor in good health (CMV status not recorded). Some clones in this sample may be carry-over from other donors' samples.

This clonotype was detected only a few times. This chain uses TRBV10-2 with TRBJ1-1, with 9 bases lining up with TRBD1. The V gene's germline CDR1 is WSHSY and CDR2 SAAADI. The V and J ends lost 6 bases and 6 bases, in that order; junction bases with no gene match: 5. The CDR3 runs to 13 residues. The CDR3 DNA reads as TGCGCCAGCAGCTCGACAGGGGGGGCTGAAGCTTTCTTT. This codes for CASSSTGGAEAFF.

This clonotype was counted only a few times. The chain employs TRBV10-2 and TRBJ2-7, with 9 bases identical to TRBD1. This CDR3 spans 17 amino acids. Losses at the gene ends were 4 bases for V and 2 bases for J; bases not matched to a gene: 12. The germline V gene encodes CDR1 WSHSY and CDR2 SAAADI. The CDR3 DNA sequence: TGCGCCAGCAGTGCTCTGACCGGGACAGGGACTCCCTACGAGCAGTACTTC. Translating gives CASSALTGTGTPYEQYF.

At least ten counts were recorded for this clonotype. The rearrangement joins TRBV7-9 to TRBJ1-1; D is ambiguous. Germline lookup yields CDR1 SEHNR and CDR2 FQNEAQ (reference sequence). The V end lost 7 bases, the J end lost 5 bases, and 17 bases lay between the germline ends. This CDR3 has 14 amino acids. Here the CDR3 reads CASTSAEGGTEAFF. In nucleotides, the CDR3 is TGTGCCAGCACCTCCGCCGAGGGTGGGACTGAAGCTTTCTTT.

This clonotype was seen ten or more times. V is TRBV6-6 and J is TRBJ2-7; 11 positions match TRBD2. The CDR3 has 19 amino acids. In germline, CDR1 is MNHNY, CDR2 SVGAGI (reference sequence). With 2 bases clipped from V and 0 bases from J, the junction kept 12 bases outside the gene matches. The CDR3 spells CASSYPGLAATSLSYEQYF. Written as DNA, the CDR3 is TGTGCCAGCAGTTACCCGGGACTAGCGGCTACATCACTCTCCTACGAGCAGTACTTC.

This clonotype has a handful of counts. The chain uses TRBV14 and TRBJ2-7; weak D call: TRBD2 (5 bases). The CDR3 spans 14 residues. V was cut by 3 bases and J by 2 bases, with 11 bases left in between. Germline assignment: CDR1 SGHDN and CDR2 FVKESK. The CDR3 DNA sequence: TGTGCCAGCAGCCACTTAGGACTTGCCTACGAGCAGTACTTC. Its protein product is CASSHLGLAYEQYF.

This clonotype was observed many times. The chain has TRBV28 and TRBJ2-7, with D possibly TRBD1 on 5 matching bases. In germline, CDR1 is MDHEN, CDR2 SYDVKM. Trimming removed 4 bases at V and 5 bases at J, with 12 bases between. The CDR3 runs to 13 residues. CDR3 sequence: CASSYRRVHEQYF. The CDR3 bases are TGTGCCAGCAGTTACCGCAGGGTGCACGAGCAGTACTTC.

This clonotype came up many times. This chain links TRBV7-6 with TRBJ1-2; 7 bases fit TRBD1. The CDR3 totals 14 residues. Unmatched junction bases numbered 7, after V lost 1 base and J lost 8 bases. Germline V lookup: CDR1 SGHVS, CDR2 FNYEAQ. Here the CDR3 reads CASSLEGAQGGYTF. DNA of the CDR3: TGTGCCAGCAGCTTAGAGGGGGCGCAGGGGGGCTACACCTTC.

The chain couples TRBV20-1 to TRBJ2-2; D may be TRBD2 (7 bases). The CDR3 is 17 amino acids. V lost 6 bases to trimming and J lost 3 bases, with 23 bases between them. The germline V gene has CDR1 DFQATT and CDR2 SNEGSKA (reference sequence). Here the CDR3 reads CSARVGGGLTDTGELFF. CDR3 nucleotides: TGCAGTGCCAGGGTGGGAGGGGGGCTCACGGACACCGGGGAGCTGTTTTTT.

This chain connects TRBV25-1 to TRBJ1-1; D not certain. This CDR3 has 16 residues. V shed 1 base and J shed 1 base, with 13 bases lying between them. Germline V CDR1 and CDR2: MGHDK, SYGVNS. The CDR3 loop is CASSESLGGKNTEAFF. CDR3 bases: TGTGCCAGCAGTGAATCCCTCGGAGGGAAGAACACTGAAGCTTTCTTT.